This T cell receptor (beta chain) was captured in a study of Tregs in tolerant kidney transplant recipients. The CDR3 runs to 15 residues. J lost 0 bases, V lost 6 bases, and 7 bases had no gene match. Germline V gene data show CDR1 as SGHTA and CDR2 as FQGNSA. Profiling relied on immunoSEQ multiplex PCR, and the TCRdb table lists in-frame clones only, not all of them. Of fewer than 100,000 clones listed, under 95% were seen once; the top ten hold 0.46%. This sequence was found in a human donor who received a combined kidney and bone marrow transplant. The gene calls are TRBV7-2 and TRBJ1-2, with 7 bases lining up with TRBD1. Sequencing used CD4+ T cells from blood, obtained before the transplant. As DNA, the CDR3 is TGTGCCAGCAGTCTACAGGGGCCAACTAACTATGGCTACACCTTC. Its translation: CASSLQGPTNYGYTF. The full variable domain, with the rest looked up from reference TRBV7-2 and TRBJ1-2, is GAGVSQSPSNKVTEKGKDVELRCDPISGHTALYWYRQSLGQGLEFLIYFQGNSAPDKSGLPSDRFSAERTGGSVSTLTIQRTQQEDSAVYLCASSLQGPTNYGYTFGSGTRLTVV.